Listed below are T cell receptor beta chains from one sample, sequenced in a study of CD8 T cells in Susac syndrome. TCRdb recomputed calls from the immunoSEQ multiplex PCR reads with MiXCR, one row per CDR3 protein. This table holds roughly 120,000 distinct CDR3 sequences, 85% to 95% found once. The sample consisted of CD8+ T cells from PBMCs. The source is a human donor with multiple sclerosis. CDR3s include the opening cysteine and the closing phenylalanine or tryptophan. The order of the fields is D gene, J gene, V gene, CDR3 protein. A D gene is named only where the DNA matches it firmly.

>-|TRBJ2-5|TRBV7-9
CASSSLLGGQQETQYF
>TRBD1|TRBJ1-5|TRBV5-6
CASSRQGSNQPQHF
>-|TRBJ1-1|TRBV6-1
CASSDPLSAGPGEAFF
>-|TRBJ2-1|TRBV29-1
CSAESPSLVSSGYNEQFF
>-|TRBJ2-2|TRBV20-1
CSAWETGELFF
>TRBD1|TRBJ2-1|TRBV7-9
CASYAGTGSDEQFF
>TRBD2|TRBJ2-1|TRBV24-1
CATSDLSRPGVAGVDEQFF
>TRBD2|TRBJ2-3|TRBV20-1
CSARPLVGTSYPDTQYF
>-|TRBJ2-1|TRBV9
CASSVAAVDEQFF
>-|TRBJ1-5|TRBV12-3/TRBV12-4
CASSLGEGRSNQPQHF
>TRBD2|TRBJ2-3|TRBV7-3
CASSSGSGGITDTQYF
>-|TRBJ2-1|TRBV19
CASSIGDSSGQFF
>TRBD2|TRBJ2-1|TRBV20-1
CSARAGGPNNEQFF
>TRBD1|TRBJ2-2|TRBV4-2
CASSLTGGAGRTGELFF
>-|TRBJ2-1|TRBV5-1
CASSLGTLNNEQFF